The 2 T cell receptor beta chains below come from one sample, sequenced in a study of identical twins. TCRdb fed the 5' RACE reads into MiXCR, producing one record per CDR3 protein. The profile shows around 490,000 distinct CDR3 sequences, 13% to 15% of them singletons. These sequences were also reported in another study, on yellow fever vaccine responses in identical twins.

The sequenced sample consisted of CD4+ T cells sorted from blood. These receptor sequences come from a woman aged 18-35 years in good health.

This clonotype was detected only a few times. V and J are TRBV21-1 and TRBJ2-2; TRBD1 is the table's D call and was not checked against the DNA. TRBV21-1 constitutes a pseudogene. The CDR3 is made up of 16 amino acids. DNA for the CDR3: TGTGCCAGCAGCCCCCTACAGGGACCCAACACCGGGGAGCTGTTTTTT. Encoded protein: CASSPLQGPNTGELFF.

The V and J genes are TRBV5-1 and TRBJ2-2, with D possibly being TRBD1 or TRBD2 (5 bases each). The V gene's germline CDR1 is SGHRS and CDR2 YFSETQ. The CDR3 consists of 15 residues. Trimming left V 7 bases short and J 5 bases short, with 18 bases between. CDR3 DNA: TGCGCCAGCTCCTACGGGACGCCGCTTACCGGGGAGCTGTTTTTT. Translation: CASSYGTPLTGELFF.